The 25 T cell receptor beta chains listed next were all sequenced from one sample in a study of blood T cell repertoires in COVID-19 (dated by TCRdb to between 2020 and 2021). Receptor libraries were prepared by the immunoSEQ multiplex PCR assay. Drawn from immuneACCESS, this table holds only the in-frame rearrangements with V and J called that TCRdb kept. Clones are partly lost; checked studies trace under half to an unresolved V gene and leave the rest unexplained. The sample table lists a few hundred thousand clones, 89% of them with a count of one. The biggest ten clones account for approximately 3% of the sample. Sequencing used peripheral blood. Every receptor here comes from a woman under 40 with COVID-19, enrolled during active disease.

The chain has TRBV7-9 and TRBJ1-4; no clear D. CDR1 and CDR2 (germline): SEHNR, FQNEAQ (reference sequence). V lost 1 base and J lost 8, with 20 bases in between. This CDR3 is 17 amino acids long. CDR3 DNA sequence: TGTGCCAGCAGCTTAGATCAAGCCGGGAAATCGACCGAAAAACTGTTTTTT. This codes for CASSLDQAGKSTEKLFF.

This chain uses TRBV5-4 with TRBJ1-2; no reliable D call. Trimming stripped 1 base from V and 3 bases from J, with 19 bases between. The CDR3 runs to 17 residues. CDR1 and CDR2 from the germline V gene are SGHNT and YYREEE (reference sequence). The CDR3: CASSLSPERALYYGYTF. The CDR3 DNA reads as TGTGCCAGCAGCTTGTCCCCCGAACGAGCACTCTACTATGGCTACACCTTC.

The V call is TRBV27, the J call TRBJ2-1, with TRBD1 identical over 7 bases. V trimming: 6 bases; J trimming: 3 bases; junction bases outside the gene matches: 5. CDR1 and CDR2 from the germline V gene are MNHEY and SMNVEV (reference sequence). The CDR3 is 14 amino acids. CDR3 nucleotides: TGTGCCAGCAGACAGGGGAGAGGCTACAATGAGCAGTTCTTC. Translating it yields CASRQGRGYNEQFF.

This chain connects TRBV27 to TRBJ2-1, with 9 bases that match TRBD2. The trim removed 2 bases at V and 7 bases at J, leaving 9 bases unmatched. From germline, CDR1 is MNHEY and CDR2 SMNVEV (reference sequence). CDR3 length: 16 amino acids. CDR3 sequence: CASSLEAGGLRNEQFF. As DNA, the CDR3 is TGTGCCAGCAGTTTAGAAGCGGGGGGCCTTAGAAATGAGCAGTTCTTC.

The gene calls are TRBV27 and TRBJ2-2; unclear D gene. The CDR3 runs 14 residues. Germline assignment: CDR1 MNHEY and CDR2 SMNVEV (reference sequence). V dropped 5 bases and J dropped 7 bases, with 14 bases sitting between them. The CDR3 spells CASSLLSSVGELFF. CDR3 nucleotide sequence: TGTGCCAGCAGTCTCCTAAGTTCGGTCGGGGAGCTGTTTTTT.

In the case of this clone: The same CDR3 also results from other DNA sequences found in this sample. The rearrangement links TRBV15 to TRBJ1-3; TRBD1 agrees at 9 bases. V dropped 3 bases and J dropped 4; count of bases not matched to a gene: 1. CDR3 length: 14 amino acids. Per the germline V gene, CDR1 is LNHNV and CDR2 is YYDKDF (reference sequence). Here the CDR3 reads CATSSGQGGNTIYF. Here the CDR3 DNA reads TGTGCCACCAGCAGTGGACAGGGGGGAAACACCATATATTTT.

The CDR3 DNA reads as TGTGCCAGCAGCGTCGGGGAATCTAGCACAGATACGCAGTATTTT. As protein: CASSVGESSTDTQYF. The genes are TRBV11-3 and TRBJ2-3; the D gene is possibly TRBD2 (5 bases). The V gene's germline CDR1 is SGHNT and CDR2 YENEEA. Trimming removed 5 bases at V and 0 bases at J, with 12 bases between. The CDR3 has 15 residues.

The genes are TRBV11-2 and TRBJ2-2, with a weak D call TRBD1 (6 bases). The V and J ends lost 3 bases and 3 bases respectively, with 17 bases between them. The germline V gene has CDR1 SGHAT and CDR2 FQNNGV. CDR3 size: 17 residues. This CDR3 reads CASSFWSLGADTGELFF. Here the CDR3 DNA reads TGTGCCAGCAGCTTCTGGTCGTTGGGGGCAGACACCGGGGAGCTGTTTTTT.

The chain is built from TRBV19 and TRBJ1-2, with TRBD1 matching 8 bases. The CDR3 runs 15 residues. Germline trimming cut 8 bases from V and 1 base from J; bases unmatched to any gene: 9. CDR1 and CDR2 (germline): LNHDA, SQIVND (reference sequence). The CDR3 region is CASLPTGVYNYGYTF. DNA for the CDR3: TGTGCCAGTCTCCCGACAGGGGTGTATAACTATGGCTACACCTTC.

This clone appeared many times. Additional DNA sequences in this sample encode the identical CDR3. The chain uses TRBV7-9 and TRBJ2-1; D not certain. The germline CDR1 and CDR2 sequences are SEHNR and FQNEAQ (reference sequence). Deletions cut 3 bases from V and 7 bases from J, with 4 bases between. The length of the CDR3 is 11 residues. The CDR3 region is CASSFENEQFF. The DNA of the CDR3 is TGTGCCAGCAGCTTCGAGAATGAGCAGTTCTTC.

V and J are TRBV28 and TRBJ1-1, with a weak D call TRBD1 (5 bases). The CDR3 spans 14 residues. Germline V gene data show CDR1 as MDHEN and CDR2 as SYDVKM. Trimming pared 5 bases from V and 8 bases from J, leaving 18 bases between. CDR3 amino acids: CASSPPTTVREAFF. The CDR3 nucleotides read TGTGCCAGCAGTCCCCCAACGACAGTCAGGGAAGCTTTCTTT.

The chain has TRBV25-1 and TRBJ1-2, with D unresolved. Germline-derived CDR1 and CDR2 are MGHDK and SYGVNS. The CDR3 has 13 amino acids. V shed 4 bases and J shed 6 bases, with 12 bases lying between them. The CDR3 here is CASSVIEANGYTF. In nucleotides, the CDR3 is TGTGCCAGCAGTGTGATAGAAGCGAATGGCTACACCTTC.

The V and J genes are TRBV2 and TRBJ2-2; 9 bases map to TRBD2. Germline assignment: CDR1 SNHLY and CDR2 FYNNEI. J was trimmed by 4 bases and V by 2 bases; bases with no gene match: 2. There are 15 residues in the CDR3. CDR3 residues: CASSELAGSTGELFF. The CDR3 DNA reads TGTGCCAGCAGTGAACTAGCGGGATCCACCGGGGAGCTGTTTTTT.

The CDR3 DNA reads TGTGCCAGCAGCCAAGGACTTATCACAGATACGCAGTATTTT. Protein product: CASSQGLITDTQYF. The rearrangement joins TRBV3-1 (or the pseudogene TRBV3-2) to TRBJ2-3; the D is unclear. V shed 1 base and J shed 2 bases, with 7 bases lying between them. CDR3 size: 14 residues. Germline V gives CDR1 LGHDT, CDR2 YNNKEL (reference sequence).

This clone appeared a few times. The chain couples TRBV4-3 to TRBJ1-1, with D perhaps TRBD1 (5 bases). Per the germline V gene, CDR1 is LGHNA and CDR2 is YSLEER. With 0 bases removed from V and 11 bases from J, the gap between germline ends came to 13 bases. CDR3 length equals 13 residues. The CDR3 is CASSQDPGTSAFF. In DNA form, the CDR3 reads TGCGCCAGCAGCCAAGATCCGGGGACTTCGGCTTTCTTT.

The chain uses TRBV2 and TRBJ1-5; perhaps TRBD1 as D (6 bases). This CDR3 is 13 amino acids long. Trimming took off 4 bases at V and 7 bases at J, with 11 bases between the two ends. CDR1 is SNHLY and CDR2 is FYNNEI in the germline V gene. This CDR3 reads CASSVGARQPQHF. CDR3 in DNA: TGTGCCAGCAGTGTGGGGGCTCGGCAGCCCCAGCATTTT.

The chain recombines TRBV30 with TRBJ2-2; the match to TRBD1 covers 7 bases. Germline CDR1 reads GTSNPN; CDR2 reads SVGIG (reference sequence). V lost 3 bases to trimming and J lost 1 base; unmatched junction nucleotides: 5. The CDR3 is 15 residues long. CDR3 amino acids: CAWSIGTVNTGELFF. CDR3 DNA: TGTGCCTGGAGCATTGGGACAGTGAACACCGGGGAGCTGTTTTTT.

V gene TRBV2 combines with J gene TRBJ1-4; 9 bases are shared with TRBD1. Per the germline V gene, CDR1 is SNHLY and CDR2 is FYNNEI. The V and J ends lost 4 bases and 5 bases, in that order; junction bases with no gene match: 11. CDR3 length equals 17 residues. This chain's CDR3 is CASSGRDRAQPNEKLFF. The CDR3 nucleotides are TGTGCCAGCAGTGGCCGGGACAGGGCACAGCCGAATGAAAAACTGTTTTTT.

The CDR3 bases are TGTGCCAGCAGCCACGGACAGGGAGACTATGGCTACACCTTC. The encoded protein is CASSHGQGDYGYTF. The chain combines TRBV5-4 with TRBJ1-2; 8 bases align to TRBD1. The CDR3 is 14 residues long. Germline CDR1 is SGHNT and CDR2 is YYREEE (reference sequence). The junction had 5 bases not matched to a gene; V was cut back by 4 bases and J by 3 bases. Full variable domain (outside the CDR3, taken from reference TRBV5-4 and TRBJ1-2): ETGVTQSPTHLIKTRGQQVTLRCSSQSGHNTVSWYQQALGQGPQFIFQYYREEENGRGNFPPRFSGLQFPNYSSELNVNALELDDSALYLCASSHGQGDYGYTFGSGTRLTVV.

This clone occurred a few times. V and J are TRBV27 and TRBJ2-1; D may be TRBD2 (6 bases). Germline V gives CDR1 MNHEY, CDR2 SMNVEV (reference sequence). The CDR3 runs 14 residues. V was pared by 3 bases and J by 5 bases, with 11 bases between. CDR3 region: CASSLELANNEQFF. The DNA of the CDR3 is TGTGCCAGCAGTTTGGAGCTAGCGAACAATGAGCAGTTCTTC.

This rearrangement joins TRBV6-6 to TRBJ2-7, with 11 nucleotides matching TRBD2. Germline V gene lookup returns CDR1 MNHNY and CDR2 SVGAGI (reference sequence). The CDR3 totals 13 residues. V shed 6 bases, J shed 6 bases, and the junction held 4 bases outside the gene matches. The CDR3 DNA follows: TGTGCCAGCAGCCTCGGGACTAGCGGCGAGCAGTACGTC. It encodes CASSLGTSGEQYV.

The chain combines TRBV29-1 with TRBJ2-5; no firm D call. CDR1 and CDR2 (germline): SQVTM, ANQGSEA. Deletions cut 3 bases from V and 2 bases from J, with 4 bases between. CDR3 size: 11 residues. The CDR3 bases are TGCAGCGTTGACGTTCAAGAGACCCAGTACTTC. This sequence encodes CSVDVQETQYF.

This clone was seen once. The V call is TRBV14, the J call TRBJ2-7; perhaps TRBD2 as D (6 bases). The CDR3 totals 13 residues. V was trimmed by 4 bases and J by 3 bases, leaving 10 bases between them. Germline CDR1 is SGHDN and CDR2 is FVKESK. The DNA of the CDR3 is TGTGCCAGCAGCCCTCCCGGGGGCTACGAGCAGTACTTC. It codes for CASSPPGGYEQYF.

The gene calls are TRBV2 and TRBJ1-4; TRBD1 matches 12 bases. The CDR3 contains 14 residues. Germline lookup yields CDR1 SNHLY and CDR2 FYNNEI. After removal of 4 bases from V and 12 bases from J, the junction contained 6 bases not matched to a gene. The CDR3 region has the DNA TGTGCCAGCAGTGGGGACAGGGGGCGGGGGGAACTGTTTTTT. Protein: CASSGDRGRGELFF.

The chain has TRBV2 and TRBJ1-5, with D maybe TRBD1 (6 bases). CDR1 and CDR2 (germline): SNHLY, FYNNEI. The CDR3 length is 14 residues. V was cut by 10 bases and J by 4 bases, with 17 bases left in between. The CDR3, as DNA: TGTGCCAACGTCCGGGACAACGCGAATCAGCCCCAGCATTTT. Its translation is CANVRDNANQPQHF. Variable domain in full (rest from reference TRBV2 and TRBJ1-5): EPEVTQTPSHQVTQMGQEVILRCVPISNHLYFYWYRQILGQKVEFLVSFYNNEISEKSEIFDDQFSVERPDGSNFTLKIRSTKLEDSAMYFCANVRDNANQPQHFGDGTRLSIL.